Sequencing of this TCR beta chain was carried out in a study of technical replicates of blood from several donors. Only in-frame clones appear in the TCRdb table, and some are missing; sequencing was by immunoSEQ multiplex PCR. The table lists about 80,000 clones, around 97% of them singletons, with about 0.19% in the top ten. Trimming took 3 bases from V and 0 from J, leaving 14 bases between them. This CDR3 comprises 17 residues. CDR1 is KGHSH, CDR2 LQKENI, per germline. The chain recombines TRBV18 with TRBJ2-2; the D gene is possibly TRBD1 (6 bases). Material for sequencing was T cells isolated from PBMCs. This clonotype was sampled from a human donor in good health. CDR3 DNA: TGTGCCAGCTCACCGACTGTACAGGGCCCGAACACCGGGGAGCTGTTTTTT. Translation gives CASSPTVQGPNTGELFF.